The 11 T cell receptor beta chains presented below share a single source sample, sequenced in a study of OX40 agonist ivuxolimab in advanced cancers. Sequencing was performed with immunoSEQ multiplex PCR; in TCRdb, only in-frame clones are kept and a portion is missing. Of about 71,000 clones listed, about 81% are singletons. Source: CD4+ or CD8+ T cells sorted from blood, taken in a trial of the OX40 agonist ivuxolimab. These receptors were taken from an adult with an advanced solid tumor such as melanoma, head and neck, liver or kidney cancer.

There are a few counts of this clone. The CDR3 here is CASSEGTGEDNEQFF. CDR3 bases: TGTGCCAGCAGTGAAGGGACAGGGGAAGACAATGAGCAGTTCTTC. The chain links TRBV6-1 to TRBJ2-1; 9 bases align to TRBD1. Germline assignment: CDR1 MNHNS and CDR2 SASEGT. The CDR3 runs to 15 residues. Unmatched junction bases numbered 3, after V lost 1 base and J lost 5 bases.

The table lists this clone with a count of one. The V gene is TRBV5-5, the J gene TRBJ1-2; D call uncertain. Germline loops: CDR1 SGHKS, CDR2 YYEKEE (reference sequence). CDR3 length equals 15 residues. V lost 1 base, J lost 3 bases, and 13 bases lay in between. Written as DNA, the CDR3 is TGTGCCAGCAGCTTGCAGATCCTAAACGACTATGGCTACACCTTC. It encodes CASSLQILNDYGYTF.

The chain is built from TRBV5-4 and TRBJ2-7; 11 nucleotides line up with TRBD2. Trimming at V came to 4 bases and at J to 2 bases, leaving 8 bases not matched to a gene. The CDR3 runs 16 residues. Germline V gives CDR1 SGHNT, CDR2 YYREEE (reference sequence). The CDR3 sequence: CASSQGGTSGTYEQYF. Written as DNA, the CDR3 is TGTGCCAGCAGCCAGGGGGGGACTAGCGGTACCTACGAGCAGTACTTC.

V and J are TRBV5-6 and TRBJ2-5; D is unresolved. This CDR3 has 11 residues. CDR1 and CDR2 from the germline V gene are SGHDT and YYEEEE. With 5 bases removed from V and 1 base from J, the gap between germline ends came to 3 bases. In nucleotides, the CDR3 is TGTGCCAGCAGTATCCAAGAGACCCAGTACTTC. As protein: CASSIQETQYF.

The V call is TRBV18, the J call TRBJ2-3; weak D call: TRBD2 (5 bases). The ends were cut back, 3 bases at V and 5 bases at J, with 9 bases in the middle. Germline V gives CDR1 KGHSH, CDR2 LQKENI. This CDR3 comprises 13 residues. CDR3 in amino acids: CASSPPGIDTQYF. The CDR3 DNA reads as TGTGCCAGCTCACCCCCCGGGATAGATACGCAGTATTTT.

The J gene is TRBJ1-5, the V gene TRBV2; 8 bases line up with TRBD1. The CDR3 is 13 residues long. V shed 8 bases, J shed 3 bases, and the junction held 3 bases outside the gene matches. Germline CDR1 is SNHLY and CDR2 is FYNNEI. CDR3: CASQGANNQPQHF. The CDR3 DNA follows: TGTGCCAGCCAGGGGGCCAACAATCAGCCCCAGCATTTT.

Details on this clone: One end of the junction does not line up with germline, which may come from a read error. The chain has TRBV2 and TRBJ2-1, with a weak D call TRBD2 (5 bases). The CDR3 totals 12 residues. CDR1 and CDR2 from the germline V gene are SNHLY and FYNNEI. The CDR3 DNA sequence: TGTGCCAGCAGAGCGGACGCTAGATTGTGGATCTTC. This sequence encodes CASRADARLWIF.

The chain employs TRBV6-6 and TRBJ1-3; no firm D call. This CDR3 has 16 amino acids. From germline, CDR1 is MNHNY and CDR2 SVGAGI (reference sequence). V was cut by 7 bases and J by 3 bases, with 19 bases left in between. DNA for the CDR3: TGTGCCAGCACCCCACCCGGCAGTACGGGTGGAAACACCATATATTTT. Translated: CASTPPGSTGGNTIYF.

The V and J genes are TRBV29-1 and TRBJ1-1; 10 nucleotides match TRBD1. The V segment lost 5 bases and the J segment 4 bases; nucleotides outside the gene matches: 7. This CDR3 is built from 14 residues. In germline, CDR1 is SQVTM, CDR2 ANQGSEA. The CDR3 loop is CSVHGDRGSTEAFF. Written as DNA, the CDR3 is TGCAGCGTTCATGGGGACAGGGGTTCCACTGAAGCTTTCTTT.

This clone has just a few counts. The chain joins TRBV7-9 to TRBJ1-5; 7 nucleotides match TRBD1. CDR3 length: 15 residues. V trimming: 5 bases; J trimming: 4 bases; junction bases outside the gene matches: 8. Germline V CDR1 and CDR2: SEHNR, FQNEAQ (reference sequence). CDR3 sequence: CASSAWDSSNQPQHF. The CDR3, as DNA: TGTGCCAGCAGCGCGTGGGACAGCTCAAATCAGCCCCAGCATTTT. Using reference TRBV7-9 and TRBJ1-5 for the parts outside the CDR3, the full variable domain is DTGVSQNPRHKITKRGQNVTFRCDPISEHNRLYWYRQTLGQGPEFLTYFQNEAQLEKSRLLSDRFSAERPKGSFSTLEIQRTEQGDSAMYLCASSAWDSSNQPQHFGDGTRLSIL.

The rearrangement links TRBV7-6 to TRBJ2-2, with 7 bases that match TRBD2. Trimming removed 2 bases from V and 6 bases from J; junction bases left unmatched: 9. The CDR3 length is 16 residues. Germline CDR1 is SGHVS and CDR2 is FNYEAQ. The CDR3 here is CASSLSSGVKAGELFF. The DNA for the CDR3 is TGTGCCAGCAGCTTATCGAGCGGGGTTAAGGCCGGGGAGCTGTTTTTT. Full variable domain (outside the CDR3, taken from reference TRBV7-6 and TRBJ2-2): GAGVSQSPRYKVTKRGQDVALRCDPISGHVSLYWYRQALGQGPEFLTYFNYEAQQDKSGLPNDRFSAERPEGSISTLTIQRTEQRDSAMYRCASSLSSGVKAGELFFGEGSRLTVL.